These 20 T cell receptor beta chains came from one sample sequenced in a study of shared clonotypes between healthy human individuals. TCRdb's table, derived via immunoSEQ multiplex PCR, lists solely in-frame clones and lacks some. The sample records about 670,000 clones, about two thirds being singletons. Specimen: memory CD4+ T cells sorted from blood. Subset here: CD45RA-negative fraction. All receptors come from a woman aged 25 to 39 in good health.

This clone was counted a few times. The chain combines TRBV2 with TRBJ1-1, with D perhaps TRBD1 (6 bases). There are 14 residues in the CDR3. The germline V and J ends were trimmed by 10 bases and 0 bases, with 15 bases remaining between them. Per germline, CDR1 SNHLY and CDR2 FYNNEI. CDR3 sequence: CATASQGMNTEAFF. CDR3 nucleotides: TGTGCCACGGCGAGTCAGGGGATGAACACTGAAGCTTTCTTT.

The genes are TRBV29-1 and TRBJ2-7; 8 positions match TRBD1. The trim removed 7 bases at V and 0 bases at J, leaving 8 bases unmatched. CDR3 length: 14 amino acids. Per the germline V gene, CDR1 is SQVTM and CDR2 is ANQGSEA. The CDR3 here is CSARDRRDSYEQYF. Here the CDR3 DNA reads TGCAGCGCTCGGGACAGGAGGGACTCCTACGAGCAGTACTTC.

The rearrangement uses TRBV29-1 and TRBJ2-3, with a weak D call TRBD2 (5 bases). The germline V gene encodes CDR1 SQVTM and CDR2 ANQGSEA. V shed 5 bases and J shed 2 bases, with 14 bases lying between them. CDR3 length: 14 amino acids. The CDR3 DNA reads TGCAGCGTTCGCCCAGACGGGAACACAGATACGCAGTATTTT. It encodes CSVRPDGNTDTQYF.

In its sample, this clone was seen a few times. The chain links TRBV28 to TRBJ1-3, with D possibly TRBD1 on 6 matching bases. Trimming cost V 8 bases and J 6 bases, with 23 bases left between them. Germline V gives CDR1 MDHEN, CDR2 SYDVKM. The CDR3 spans 16 residues. The CDR3 loop reads CASGQIFLGAENTIYF. Here the CDR3 DNA reads TGTGCCAGCGGACAGATCTTCCTGGGGGCTGAAAACACCATATATTTT.

The genes are TRBV5-6 and TRBJ1-5; 8 bases match TRBD1. Germline V gene sequence: CDR1 SGHDT, CDR2 YYEEEE. V was clipped by 5 bases and J by 1 base; unmatched bases: 5. The CDR3 has 15 amino acids. Here the CDR3 reads CASSWQGASNQPQHF. Here the CDR3 DNA reads TGTGCCAGCAGTTGGCAGGGGGCGAGCAATCAGCCCCAGCATTTT.

The rearrangement links TRBV9 to TRBJ2-1; 9 positions match TRBD2. This CDR3 contains 17 residues. The germline V gene has CDR1 SGDLS and CDR2 YYNGEE. V was clipped by 0 bases and J by 2 bases; unmatched bases: 6. CDR3 region: CASSVGASGEPYNEQFF. CDR3 DNA: TGTGCCAGCAGCGTAGGGGCTAGCGGGGAACCCTACAATGAGCAGTTCTTC.

This chain links TRBV7-9 with TRBJ1-5; 8 positions agree with TRBD1. The CDR3 is 13 amino acids. The V segment lost 3 bases and the J segment 9 bases; nucleotides outside the gene matches: 4. Germline lookup yields CDR1 SEHNR and CDR2 FQNEAQ (reference sequence). CDR3 sequence (DNA): TGTGCCAGCAGCTTGGGACAGGATCGGCCCCAGCATTTT. Its translation: CASSLGQDRPQHF.

Many counts were recorded for this clone. V gene TRBV6-4 combines with J gene TRBJ2-1, with 12 bases fitting TRBD2. Germline V gene data show CDR1 as MRHNA and CDR2 as SNTAGT. Losses at the gene ends were 0 bases for V and 6 bases for J; bases not matched to a gene: 0. The CDR3 length is 15 residues. CDR3 sequence reads: CASSDSTSGSNEQFF. DNA for the CDR3: TGTGCCAGCAGTGACTCGACTAGCGGGAGCAATGAGCAGTTCTTC.

Concerning this clone itself: A much more abundant neighbour one base away suggests this may be a read error. The chain recombines TRBV7-2 with TRBJ1-1; TRBD1 is a possible D gene (6 bases). The germline gives CDR1 SGHTA, CDR2 FQGNSA. V gave up 5 bases and J gave up 1 base, with 8 bases separating them. The CDR3 is made up of 13 amino acids. The CDR3 is CASSQGGNTEAFF. The CDR3, as DNA: TGTGCCAGCAGCCAAGGGGGGAACACTGAAGCTTTCTTT.

The chain links TRBV6-1 to TRBJ1-4, with 7 bases that match TRBD1. Germline CDR1 and CDR2: MNHNS and SASEGT. V was clipped by 4 bases and J by 4 bases; unmatched bases: 6. CDR3 length: 15 residues. The CDR3 DNA reads as TGTGCCAGCAGTGGAGGGGGCACGGGTAATGAAAAACTGTTTTTT. This codes for CASSGGGTGNEKLFF.

A few counts support this clone. This chain connects TRBV6-5 to TRBJ1-3; 7 bases align to TRBD1. CDR1 and CDR2 (germline): MNHEY, SVGAGI. The J segment lost 4 bases and the V segment lost 5 bases, leaving 8 bases of the junction unmatched. The CDR3 totals 15 residues. The CDR3 coding sequence is TGTGCCAGCAGTCGTAAGACAGGGAAAGGAAACACCATATATTTT. Its protein is CASSRKTGKGNTIYF.

The rearrangement joins TRBV4-1 to TRBJ2-5; D unclear. CDR1 MGHRA and CDR2 YSYEKL come from the germline V gene. V lost 1 base, J lost 3 bases, and 15 bases lay in between. This CDR3 has 16 residues. The CDR3 sequence: CASSQVNILTEETQYF. The DNA for the CDR3 is TGCGCCAGCAGCCAAGTTAATATACTAACTGAAGAGACCCAGTACTTC.

A single count supports this clone. This chain joins TRBV5-3 and TRBJ1-5; D is perhaps TRBD1 (5 bases). TRBV5-3 is labeled an ORF, and its function is uncertain. The CDR3 spans 18 residues. V lost 4 bases, J lost 0 bases, and 20 bases lay in between. The CDR3 loop reads CARSGGGRHLYSNQPQHF. The CDR3 DNA follows: TGTGCCAGAAGCGGGGGTGGCAGGCACCTTTATAGCAATCAGCCCCAGCATTTT.

This chain connects TRBV6-4 to TRBJ1-5; no reliable D call. The CDR3 sequence is 13 residues long. Germline lookup yields CDR1 MRHNA and CDR2 SNTAGT. V gave up 3 bases and J gave up 4 bases, with 7 bases separating them. CDR3 protein: CASSERENQPQHF. The CDR3 coding sequence is TGTGCCAGCAGTGAAAGGGAGAATCAGCCCCAGCATTTT.

V is TRBV28 and J is TRBJ2-5; 10 bases match TRBD1. Trimming cost V 4 bases and J 11 bases; bases outside gene matches: 10. This CDR3 is built from 14 residues. The germline CDR1 and CDR2 sequences are MDHEN and SYDVKM. Here the CDR3 reads CASSYPGQGKEQYF. Here the CDR3 DNA reads TGTGCCAGCAGTTACCCGGGACAGGGGAAGGAGCAGTACTTC.

V gene TRBV28 combines with J gene TRBJ2-4; weak D call: TRBD2 (6 bases). The germline V gene encodes CDR1 MDHEN and CDR2 SYDVKM. V lost 8 bases and J lost 0, with 14 bases in between. The CDR3 consists of 15 residues. The CDR3 DNA is TGTGCCAGCCGGGACTCCGTAACAGCCAAAAACATTCAGTACTTC. This translates into CASRDSVTAKNIQYF.

A remark on this clone: Different DNA sequences within this sample yield the same CDR3. The genes are TRBV5-1 and TRBJ1-1; D is unresolved. V lost 1 base to trimming and J lost 0 bases, with 7 bases between them. Germline V gene lookup returns CDR1 SGHRS and CDR2 YFSETQ. The CDR3 is 14 residues long. CDR3 nucleotides: TGCGCCAGCAGCTTGCAAAGCATGAACACTGAAGCTTTCTTT. Its translation is CASSLQSMNTEAFF.

V and J are TRBV19 and TRBJ1-5; D perhaps matches TRBD1 (5 bases). V was shortened by 6 bases and J by 2 bases, with 14 bases between the two germline ends. Germline assignment: CDR1 LNHDA and CDR2 SQIVND (reference sequence). CDR3 length equals 15 residues. The CDR3 region has the DNA TGTGCCAGTAGGGGAGGGACCGCGGGCAATCAGCCCCAGCATTTT. Protein: CASRGGTAGNQPQHF. The entire variable domain, with the rest obtained from reference TRBV19 and TRBJ1-5, is as follows: DGGITQSPKYLFRKEGQNVTLSCEQNLNHDAMYWYRQDPGQGLRLIYYSQIVNDFQKGDIAEGYSVSREKKESFPLTVTSAQKNPTAFYLCASRGGTAGNQPQHFGDGTRLSIL.

This clone came up once. The rearrangement joins TRBV27 to TRBJ1-2, with D possibly TRBD1 on 5 matching bases. The CDR3 consists of 16 residues. Germline assignment: CDR1 MNHEY and CDR2 SMNVEV (reference sequence). V dropped 8 bases and J dropped 1 base, with 20 bases sitting between them. The CDR3 is CASWTSRGPGNYGYTF. The CDR3 DNA sequence: TGTGCCAGCTGGACATCGAGGGGACCGGGTAACTATGGCTACACCTTC.

Written as DNA, the CDR3 is TGTGCCAGCAGCTTAGGGACTAGCGGGGAGACCCAGTACTTC. Residues: CASSLGTSGETQYF. J is TRBJ2-5 and V is TRBV7-7; TRBD2 matches 11 bases. Unmatched junction bases numbered 0, after V lost 1 base and J lost 5 bases. The CDR3 is 14 amino acids. The V gene's germline CDR1 is SSHAT and CDR2 FNYEAQ (reference sequence).